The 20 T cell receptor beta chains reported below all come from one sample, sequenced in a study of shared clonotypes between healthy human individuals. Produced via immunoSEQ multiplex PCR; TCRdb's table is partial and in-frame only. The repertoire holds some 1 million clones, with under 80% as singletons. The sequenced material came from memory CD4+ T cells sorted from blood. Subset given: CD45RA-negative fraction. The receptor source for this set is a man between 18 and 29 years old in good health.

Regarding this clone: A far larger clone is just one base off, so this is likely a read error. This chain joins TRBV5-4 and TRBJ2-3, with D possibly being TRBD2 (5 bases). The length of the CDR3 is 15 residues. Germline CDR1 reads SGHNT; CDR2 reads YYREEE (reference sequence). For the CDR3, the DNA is TGTGCCAGCAGTTTGGACTCCACTAGCACAGATACGCAGTATTTT. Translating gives CASSLDSTSTDTQYF.

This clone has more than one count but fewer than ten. Here the CDR3 DNA reads TGTGCCATCAGAGACAGGGCCAATCAGCCCCAGCATTTT. Translated: CAIRDRANQPQHF. The chain has TRBV10-3 and TRBJ1-5; TRBD1 agrees at 7 bases. V dropped 6 bases and J dropped 3; count of bases not matched to a gene: 2. Germline V gene lookup returns CDR1 ENHRY and CDR2 SYGVKD. The CDR3 extends over 13 amino acids.

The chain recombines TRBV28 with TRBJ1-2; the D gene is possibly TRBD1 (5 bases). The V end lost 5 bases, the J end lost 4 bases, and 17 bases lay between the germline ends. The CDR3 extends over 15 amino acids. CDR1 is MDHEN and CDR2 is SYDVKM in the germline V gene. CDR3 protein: CASSPSRQRAYGYTF. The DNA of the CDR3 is TGTGCCAGCAGTCCATCGCGACAGCGAGCCTATGGCTACACCTTC.

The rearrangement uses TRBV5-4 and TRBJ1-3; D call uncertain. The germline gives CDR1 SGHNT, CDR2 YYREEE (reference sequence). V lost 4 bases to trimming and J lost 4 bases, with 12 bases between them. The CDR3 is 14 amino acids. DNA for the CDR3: TGTGCCAGCAGCCACGATGCGGGGGGAAACACCATATATTTT. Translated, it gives CASSHDAGGNTIYF.

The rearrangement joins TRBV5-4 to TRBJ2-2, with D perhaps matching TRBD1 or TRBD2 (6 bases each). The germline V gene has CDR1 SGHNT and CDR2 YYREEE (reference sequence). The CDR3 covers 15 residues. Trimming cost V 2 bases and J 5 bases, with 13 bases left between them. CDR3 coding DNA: TGTGCCAGCAGCTTTGGTAGGGGGGCGACCGGGGAGCTGTTTTTT. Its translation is CASSFGRGATGELFF.

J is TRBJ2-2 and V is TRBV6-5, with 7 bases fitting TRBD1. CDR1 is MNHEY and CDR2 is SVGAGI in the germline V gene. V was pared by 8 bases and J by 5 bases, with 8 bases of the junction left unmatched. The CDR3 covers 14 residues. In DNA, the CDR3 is TGTGCCAGCTGGAACAGGGGCGAGACCGGGGAGCTGTTTTTT. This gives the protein CASWNRGETGELFF.

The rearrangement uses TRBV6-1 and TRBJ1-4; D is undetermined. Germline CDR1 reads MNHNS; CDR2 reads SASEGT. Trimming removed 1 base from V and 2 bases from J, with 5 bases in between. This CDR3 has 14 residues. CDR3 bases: TGTGCCAGCAGTGAAGAGGCGACTAATGAAAAACTGTTTTTT. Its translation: CASSEEATNEKLFF.

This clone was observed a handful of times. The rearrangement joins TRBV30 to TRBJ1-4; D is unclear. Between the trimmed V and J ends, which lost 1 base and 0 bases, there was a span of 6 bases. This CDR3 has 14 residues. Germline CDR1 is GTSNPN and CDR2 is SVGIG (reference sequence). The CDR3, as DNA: TGTGCCTGGAGTGCCAGAGCAACTAATGAAAAACTGTTTTTT. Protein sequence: CAWSARATNEKLFF.

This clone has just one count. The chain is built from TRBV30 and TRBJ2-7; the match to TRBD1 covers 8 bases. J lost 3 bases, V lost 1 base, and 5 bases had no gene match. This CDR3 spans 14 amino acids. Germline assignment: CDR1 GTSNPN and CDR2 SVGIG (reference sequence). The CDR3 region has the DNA TGTGCCTGGAGTGCTGGACAGGGCTACTACGAGCAGTACTTC. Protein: CAWSAGQGYYEQYF.

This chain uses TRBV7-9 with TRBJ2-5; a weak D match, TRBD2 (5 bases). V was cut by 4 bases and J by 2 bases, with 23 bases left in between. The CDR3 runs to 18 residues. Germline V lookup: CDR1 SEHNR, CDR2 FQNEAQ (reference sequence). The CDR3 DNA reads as TGTGCCAGCAGCTCTACTGCCGTTCTACGGGATGGGCAAGAGACCCAGTACTTC. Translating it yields CASSSTAVLRDGQETQYF.

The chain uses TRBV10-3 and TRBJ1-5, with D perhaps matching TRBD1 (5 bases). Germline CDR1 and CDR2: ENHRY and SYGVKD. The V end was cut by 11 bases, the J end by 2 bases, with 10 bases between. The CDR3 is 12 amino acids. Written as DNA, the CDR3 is TGTGCCGCCAAGACAGGCAATCAGCCCCAGCATTTT. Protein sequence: CAAKTGNQPQHF.

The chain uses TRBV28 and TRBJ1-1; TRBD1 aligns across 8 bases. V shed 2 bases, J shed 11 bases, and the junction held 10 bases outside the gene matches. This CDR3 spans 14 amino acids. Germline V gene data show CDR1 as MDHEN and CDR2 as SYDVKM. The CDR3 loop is CASSLQAETGAAFF. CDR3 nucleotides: TGTGCCAGCAGTTTACAGGCAGAGACAGGGGCGGCTTTCTTT.

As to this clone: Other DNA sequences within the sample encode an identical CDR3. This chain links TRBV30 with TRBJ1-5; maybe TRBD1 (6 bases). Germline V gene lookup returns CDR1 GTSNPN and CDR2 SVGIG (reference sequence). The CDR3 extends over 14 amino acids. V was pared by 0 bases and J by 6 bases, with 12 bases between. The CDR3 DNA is TGTGCCTGGAGTGTAACCGGAGGGGGTCAGCCCCAGCATTTT. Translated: CAWSVTGGGQPQHF.

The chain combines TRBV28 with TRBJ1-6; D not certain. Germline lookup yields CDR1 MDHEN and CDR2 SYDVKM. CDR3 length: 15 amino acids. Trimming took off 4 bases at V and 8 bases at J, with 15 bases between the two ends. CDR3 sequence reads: CASSSARDFYSPLHF. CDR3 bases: TGTGCCAGCAGTTCCGCTAGGGATTTCTATTCACCCCTCCACTTT.

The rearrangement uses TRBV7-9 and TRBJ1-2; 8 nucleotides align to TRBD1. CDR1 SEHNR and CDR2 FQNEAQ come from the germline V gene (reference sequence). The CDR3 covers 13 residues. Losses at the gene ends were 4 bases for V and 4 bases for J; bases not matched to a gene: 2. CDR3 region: CASSSGGPYGYTF. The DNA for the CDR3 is TGTGCCAGCAGCTCAGGGGGCCCCTATGGCTACACCTTC.

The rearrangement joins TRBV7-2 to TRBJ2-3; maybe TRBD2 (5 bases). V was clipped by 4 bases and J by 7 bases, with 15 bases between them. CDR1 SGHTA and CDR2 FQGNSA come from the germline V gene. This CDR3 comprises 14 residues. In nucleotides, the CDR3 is TGTGCCAGCAGCTCAGATACTAGTTTTAATACGCAGTATTTT. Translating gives CASSSDTSFNTQYF.

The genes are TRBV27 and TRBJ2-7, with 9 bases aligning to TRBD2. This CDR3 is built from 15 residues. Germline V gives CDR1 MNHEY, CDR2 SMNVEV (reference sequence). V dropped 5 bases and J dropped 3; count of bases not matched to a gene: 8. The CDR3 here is CASSLGSSGVYEQYF. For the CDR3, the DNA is TGTGCCAGCAGTCTAGGGTCTAGCGGGGTCTACGAGCAGTACTTC.

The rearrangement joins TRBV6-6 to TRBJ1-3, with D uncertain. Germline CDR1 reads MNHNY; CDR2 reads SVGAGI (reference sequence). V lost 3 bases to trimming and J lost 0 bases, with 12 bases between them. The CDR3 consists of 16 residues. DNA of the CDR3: TGTGCCAGCAGTTATTTACAGTTATACTCTGGAAACACCATATATTTT. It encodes CASSYLQLYSGNTIYF.

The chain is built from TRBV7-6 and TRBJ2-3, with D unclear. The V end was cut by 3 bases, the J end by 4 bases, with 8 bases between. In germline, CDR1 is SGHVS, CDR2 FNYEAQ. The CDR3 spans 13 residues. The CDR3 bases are TGTGCCAGCAGCTTCACAGCACCAGATACGCAGTATTTT. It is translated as CASSFTAPDTQYF.

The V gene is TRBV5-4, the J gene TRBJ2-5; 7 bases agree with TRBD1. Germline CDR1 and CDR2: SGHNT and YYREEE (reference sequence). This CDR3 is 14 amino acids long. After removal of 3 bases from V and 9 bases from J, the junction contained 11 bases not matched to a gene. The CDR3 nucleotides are TGTGCCAGCAGCTCCACAGGGGTCCTAGGGGCCCAGTACTTC. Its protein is CASSSTGVLGAQYF.